Following are 3 T cell receptor beta chains from one sample sequenced in a study of T cell repertoires in cytomegalovirus infection. From the reads, TCRdb called clonotypes with MiXCR, one entry per CDR3 protein. The sample shows some 800,000 distinct CDR3 sequences, about 30% of them seen only once. These TCRs are of unknown antigen specificity. This material consisted of cultured CD8+ T cells from PBMCs, taken from culture after CMV antigen stimulation. These receptors were taken from a human donor in good health (CMV status not recorded). Some clones in this sample may be carry-over from other donors' samples.

The genes are TRBV6-6 and TRBJ2-7; maybe TRBD1 (6 bases). The ends were cut back, 0 bases at V and 3 bases at J, with 12 bases in the middle. This CDR3 is 15 amino acids long. Germline assignment: CDR1 MNHNY and CDR2 SVGAGI (reference sequence). This chain's CDR3 is CASSYSQGRSYEQYV. CDR3 nucleotides: TGTGCCAGCAGTTACTCTCAGGGGCGCAGCTACGAGCAGTACGTC.

J is TRBJ2-7 and V is TRBV6-2 or TRBV6-3; 10 bases map to TRBD2. Looked up from germline, CDR1 is MNHEY and CDR2 is SVGEGT. This CDR3 is built from 16 residues. After removal of 4 bases from V and 0 bases from J, the junction contained 6 bases not matched to a gene. DNA for the CDR3: TGTGCCAGCAGTTCCTTGACTAGCGGGCTCTCCTACGAGCAGTACGTC. It yields the protein CASSSLTSGLSYEQYV.

This clonotype was seen a handful of times. The rearrangement uses TRBV14 and TRBJ2-7; D is undetermined. V was trimmed by 3 bases and J by 2 bases, leaving 11 bases between them. There are 14 residues in the CDR3. Germline CDR1 and CDR2: SGHDN and FVKESK. The CDR3 coding sequence is TGTGCCAGCAGCCATCCGGGTTTCCCCTACGAGCAGTACTTC. This encodes CASSHPGFPYEQYF.